What follows are 22 T cell receptor beta chains derived from one specimen sequenced in a study of T cell changes during pregnancy in multiple sclerosis (dated by TCRdb to the late 2010s). The library was generated by the immunoSEQ multiplex PCR assay. This immuneACCESS table, as held by TCRdb, lists in-frame sequences with V and J called but not all clones. Of the missing ones, under half trace to an unresolved V gene in checked studies; the others have no known cause. The sample includes roughly 40,000 clones, with roughly nine tenths observed a single time. The ten biggest clones cover about 7.8% of the sample. Specimen: CD8+ T cells from peripheral blood mononuclear cells, collected before pregnancy. The receptors here all came from a female donor with multiple sclerosis, enrolled in a pregnancy study.

The V gene is TRBV14, the J gene TRBJ2-7, with D perhaps TRBD1 (6 bases). Trimming removed 3 bases at V and 2 bases at J, with 11 bases between. The V gene's germline CDR1 is SGHDN and CDR2 FVKESK. The CDR3 sequence is 14 residues long. The CDR3 reads CASSHGQLPYEQYF. CDR3 nucleotides: TGTGCCAGCAGCCACGGACAGCTTCCCTACGAGCAGTACTTC.

The chain employs TRBV2 and TRBJ2-7; 7 positions match TRBD2. The V gene's germline CDR1 is SNHLY and CDR2 FYNNEI. The ends lost 6 bases at V and 1 base at J; junction bases unmatched: 9. This CDR3 has 15 residues. The DNA for the CDR3 is TGTGCCAGCAGGGGAGGGCCCTCTTTGTCCTACGAGCAGTACTTC. Translating gives CASRGGPSLSYEQYF.

The chain employs TRBV19 and TRBJ2-1; the D is unclear. Germline V gene lookup returns CDR1 LNHDA and CDR2 SQIVND (reference sequence). V dropped 2 bases and J dropped 2 bases, with 16 bases sitting between them. The CDR3 is 17 amino acids. This CDR3 reads CASSIMPESTPYNEQFF. The CDR3 nucleotides read TGTGCCAGTAGTATAATGCCGGAGTCGACCCCCTACAATGAGCAGTTCTTC.

The V gene is TRBV28, the J gene TRBJ2-5; TRBD1 agrees at 7 bases. V lost 2 bases to trimming and J lost 6 bases; unmatched junction nucleotides: 9. Germline V gene lookup returns CDR1 MDHEN and CDR2 SYDVKM. CDR3 length equals 15 residues. Written as DNA, the CDR3 is TGTGCCAGCAGTTTAGCACAGGGGAACCTGAAGACCCAGTACTTC. The encoded protein is CASSLAQGNLKTQYF.

This chain links TRBV11-2 with TRBJ2-7, with 13 positions matching TRBD2. The V gene's germline CDR1 is SGHAT and CDR2 FQNNGV. V lost 5 bases and J lost 2; bases outside the gene matches: 9. CDR3 size: 17 residues. As DNA, the CDR3 is TGTGCCAGCAGCCCGGGGACTAGCGGGATTGACACCTACGAGCAGTACTTC. Its translation: CASSPGTSGIDTYEQYF.

This CDR3 reads CASSLGGTGASPLHF. CDR3 bases: TGTGCCAGCAGTTTAGGGGGGACAGGGGCTTCACCCCTCCACTTT. The J gene is TRBJ1-6, the V gene TRBV28, with 10 bases aligning to TRBD1. The trim removed 2 bases at V and 9 bases at J, leaving 4 bases unmatched. CDR3 length: 15 residues. Germline values: CDR1 MDHEN, CDR2 SYDVKM. Full variable domain (remainder filled in from reference TRBV28 and TRBJ1-6): DVKVTQSSRYLVKRTGEKVFLECVQDMDHENMFWYRQDPGLGLRLIYFSYDVKMKEKGDIPEGYSVSREKKERFSLILESASTNQTSMYLCASSLGGTGASPLHFGNGTRLTVT.

V is TRBV5-1 and J is TRBJ2-5; TRBD2 agrees at 15 bases. The CDR3 runs to 20 residues. Germline trimming cut 3 bases from V and 6 bases from J; bases unmatched to any gene: 18. Germline CDR1 and CDR2: SGHRS and YFSETQ. The CDR3 sequence is CASSSGTSGRPTPPEQTQYF. In DNA form, the CDR3 reads TGCGCCAGCAGCTCTGGGACTAGCGGGAGGCCCACCCCGCCGGAGCAGACCCAGTACTTC.

This chain links TRBV29-1 with TRBJ1-2, with 9 bases aligning to TRBD1. This CDR3 has 14 residues. Germline V gives CDR1 SQVTM, CDR2 ANQGSEA. V lost 6 bases and J lost 5; bases outside the gene matches: 10. As DNA, the CDR3 is TGCAGCGTCCATCAGGGGGGACAGGGATATGGCTACACCTTC. It yields the protein CSVHQGGQGYGYTF.

CDR3 sequence (DNA): TGCGCCAGCAGCGACGAACTAGCGGGAGTCGGCACAGATACGCAGTATTTT. Translating gives CASSDELAGVGTDTQYF. This chain uses TRBV5-1 with TRBJ2-3, with TRBD2 matching over 11 bases. The germline gives CDR1 SGHRS, CDR2 YFSETQ. This CDR3 comprises 17 residues. Unmatched junction bases numbered 8, after V lost 4 bases and J lost 1 base.

The J gene is TRBJ2-5, the V gene TRBV28; 13 nucleotides match TRBD2. The CDR3 covers 17 residues. J was trimmed by 4 bases and V by 5 bases; bases with no gene match: 10. Germline CDR1 and CDR2: MDHEN and SYDVKM. This chain's CDR3 is CASSPRTSGRLRETQYF. CDR3 nucleotide sequence: TGTGCCAGCAGTCCTAGGACTAGCGGGAGACTAAGAGAGACCCAGTACTTC.

The rearrangement uses TRBV9 and TRBJ2-5; maybe TRBD2 (5 bases). Germline-derived CDR1 and CDR2 are SGDLS and YYNGEE. This CDR3 contains 13 residues. The V gene lost 3 bases and the J gene lost 7 bases, with 13 bases spanning the gap. CDR3 coding DNA: TGTGCCAGCAGCGGAGGGAAATTGGGGACCCAGTACTTC. It yields the protein CASSGGKLGTQYF.

In this sample, this clone turned up once. The chain combines TRBV28 with TRBJ1-2; 9 bases align to TRBD1. This CDR3 region has 13 residues. V was clipped by 4 bases and J by 7 bases; unmatched bases: 4. Germline lookup yields CDR1 MDHEN and CDR2 SYDVKM. The CDR3 DNA follows: TGTGCCAGCAGTTCAGGACAGGGGTCTGGCTACACCTTC. Its translation is CASSSGQGSGYTF.

V and J are TRBV15 and TRBJ2-1; 9 nucleotides match TRBD2. The CDR3 covers 16 residues. J gave up 7 bases and V 1 base, and 8 bases lay outside the gene matches. CDR1 LNHNV and CDR2 YYDKDF come from the germline V gene (reference sequence). This CDR3 reads CATSRVRLAGRNEQFF. CDR3 DNA sequence: TGTGCCACCAGCAGAGTTCGGCTAGCGGGAAGGAATGAGCAGTTCTTC.

In DNA, the CDR3 is TGTGCCAGCACTCCCGGGACTAGCGGGAGGCTCGAGCAGTACTTC. As protein: CASTPGTSGRLEQYF. The chain combines TRBV7-6 with TRBJ2-7; 15 bases match TRBD2. In germline, CDR1 is SGHVS, CDR2 FNYEAQ. J lost 6 bases, V lost 7 bases, and 7 bases had no gene match. The CDR3 extends over 15 amino acids.

V usage is TRBV11-2 and J usage is TRBJ2-2; D possibly corresponds to TRBD2 (5 bases). CDR1 is SGHAT and CDR2 is FQNNGV in the germline V gene. The CDR3 length is 16 residues. Trimming left V 4 bases short and J 5 bases short, with 17 bases between. In nucleotides, the CDR3 is TGTGCCAGCAGCTGGGTTCCCCGGGGTAGGACCGGGGAGCTGTTTTTT. Translation: CASSWVPRGRTGELFF.

The chain is built from TRBV7-3 and TRBJ2-3; TRBD1 is a possible D gene (6 bases). This CDR3 region has 16 residues. Trimming pared 5 bases from V and 8 bases from J, leaving 23 bases between. Germline CDR1 is SGHTA and CDR2 is FQGTGA. The DNA for the CDR3 is TGTGCCAGCAGCACGAACAGGGTTCGAGGTTCTTCTACGCAGTATTTT. The encoded protein is CASSTNRVRGSSTQYF.

The V and J genes are TRBV7-6 and TRBJ1-4; the match to TRBD1 covers 9 bases. CDR1 is SGHVS, CDR2 FNYEAQ, per germline. V was pared by 5 bases and J by 3 bases, with 4 bases of the junction left unmatched. This CDR3 is built from 15 residues. The CDR3 bases are TGTGCCAGCAGCGCTGGGACAGGGTCTAATGAAAAACTGTTTTTT. It is translated as CASSAGTGSNEKLFF.

This chain connects TRBV11-2 to TRBJ2-2, with 14 bases matching TRBD2. This CDR3 region has 16 residues. Germline CDR1 reads SGHAT; CDR2 reads FQNNGV. The trim removed 4 bases at V and 6 bases at J, leaving 4 bases unmatched. The DNA for the CDR3 is TGTGCCAGCAGCTCCGGACTAGCGGGAGGAGCCGGGGAGCTGTTTTTT. Translation: CASSSGLAGGAGELFF.

This chain joins TRBV28 and TRBJ2-1; 14 nucleotides match TRBD2. The CDR3 sequence is 15 residues long. Looked up from germline, CDR1 is MDHEN and CDR2 is SYDVKM. The ends lost 7 bases at V and 7 bases at J; junction bases unmatched: 6. In nucleotides, the CDR3 is TGTGCCAGCACCATCGGGACTAGCGGGAGTAATGAGCAGTTCTTC. Amino acid sequence: CASTIGTSGSNEQFF. Looking up the rest from reference TRBV28 and TRBJ2-1 gives the full variable domain: DVKVTQSSRYLVKRTGEKVFLECVQDMDHENMFWYRQDPGLGLRLIYFSYDVKMKEKGDIPEGYSVSREKKERFSLILESASTNQTSMYLCASTIGTSGSNEQFFGPGTRLTVL.

V gene TRBV9 combines with J gene TRBJ2-1; 7 nucleotides match TRBD2. The CDR3 runs to 14 residues. V lost 0 bases and J lost 10; bases outside the gene matches: 7. Germline CDR1 and CDR2: SGDLS and YYNGEE. CDR3 residues: CASSVDGRVWEQFF. In nucleotides, the CDR3 is TGTGCCAGCAGCGTAGATGGGAGGGTATGGGAGCAGTTCTTC.

The V call is TRBV7-9, the J call TRBJ2-2, with TRBD1 as a possible D gene (6 bases). V was cut by 0 bases and J by 5 bases, with 16 bases left in between. This CDR3 is 17 amino acids long. The germline V gene has CDR1 SEHNR and CDR2 FQNEAQ (reference sequence). CDR3 loop: CASSLAGATRRTGELFF. In nucleotides, the CDR3 is TGTGCCAGCAGCTTAGCGGGGGCCACACGGAGGACCGGGGAGCTGTTTTTT.

A note on this clone: A read error may account for a junction end that differs from germline. The chain combines TRBV4-2 with TRBJ2-3; 8 bases match TRBD2. The CDR3 has 17 amino acids. The germline V gene has CDR1 LGHNA and CDR2 YNFKEQ. The CDR3 is CASSQVSREDYTDMQYF. In DNA form, the CDR3 reads TGTGCCAGCAGCCAAGTGTCGCGGGAGGACTACACAGATATGCAGTATTTT.